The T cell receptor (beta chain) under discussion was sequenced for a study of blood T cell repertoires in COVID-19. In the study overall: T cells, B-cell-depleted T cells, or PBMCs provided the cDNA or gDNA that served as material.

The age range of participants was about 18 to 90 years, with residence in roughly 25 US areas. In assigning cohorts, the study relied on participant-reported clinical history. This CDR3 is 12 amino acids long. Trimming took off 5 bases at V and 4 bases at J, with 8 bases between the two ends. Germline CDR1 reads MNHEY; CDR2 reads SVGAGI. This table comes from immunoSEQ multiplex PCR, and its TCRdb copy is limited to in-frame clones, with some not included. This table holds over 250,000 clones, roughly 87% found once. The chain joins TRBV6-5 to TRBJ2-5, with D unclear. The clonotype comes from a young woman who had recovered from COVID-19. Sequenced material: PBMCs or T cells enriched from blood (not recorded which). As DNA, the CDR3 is TGTGCCAGCAGTCTTCTCGTAGAGACCCAGTACTTC. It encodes CASSLLVETQYF.